The 3 T cell receptor beta chains given below trace back to one sample, sequenced in a study of T cell changes during pregnancy in multiple sclerosis. Produced via immunoSEQ multiplex PCR; TCRdb's table is partial and in-frame only. The table lists more than 25,000 clones, 91% of them singletons. The sample was CD8+ T cells from peripheral blood mononuclear cells, taken in the second trimester of pregnancy. These receptors all stem from a female donor in good health, enrolled as a control in a pregnancy study.

The chain employs TRBV2 and TRBJ1-1; D is perhaps TRBD1 (6 bases). V gave up 6 bases and J gave up 8 bases, with 10 bases separating them. Germline assignment: CDR1 SNHLY and CDR2 FYNNEI. This CDR3 is built from 11 residues. This CDR3 is CASRGGAEAFF. The CDR3 nucleotides are TGTGCCAGCAGGGGGGGGGCAGAAGCTTTCTTT.

The chain recombines TRBV7-9 with TRBJ1-1; TRBD1 might be the D (6 bases). V lost 4 bases, J lost 6 bases, and 12 bases lay in between. This CDR3 has 13 residues. Germline loops: CDR1 SEHNR, CDR2 FQNEAQ (reference sequence). The CDR3 region has the DNA TGTGCCAGCAGCTACCGGGGGGGCCCTGAAGCTTTCTTT. Translating it yields CASSYRGGPEAFF.

J is TRBJ1-2 and V is TRBV30; a possible D gene is TRBD1 (5 bases). V was pared by 3 bases and J by 5 bases, with 13 bases between. This CDR3 is built from 13 residues. Germline V lookup: CDR1 GTSNPN, CDR2 SVGIG (reference sequence). CDR3: CAWSGGTGYGYTF. The DNA of the CDR3 is TGTGCCTGGAGCGGGGGGACGGGGTATGGCTACACCTTC.